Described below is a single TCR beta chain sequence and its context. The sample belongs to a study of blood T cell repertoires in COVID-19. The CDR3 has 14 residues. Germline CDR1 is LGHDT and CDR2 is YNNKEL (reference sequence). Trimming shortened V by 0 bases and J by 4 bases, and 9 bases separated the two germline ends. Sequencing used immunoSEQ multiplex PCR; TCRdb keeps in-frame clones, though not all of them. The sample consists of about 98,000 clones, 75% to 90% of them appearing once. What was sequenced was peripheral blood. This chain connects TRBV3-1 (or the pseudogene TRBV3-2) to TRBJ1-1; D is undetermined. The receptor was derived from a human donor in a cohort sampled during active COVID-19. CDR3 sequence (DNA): TGTGCCAGCAGCCAAGAAAGCGGCTTCACTGAAGCTTTCTTT. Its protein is CASSQESGFTEAFF.